Following are 14 T cell receptor beta chains from one sample sequenced in a study of regulatory T cells in long-lasting Graves disease. The time point is: persistent/refractory GD, antithyroid drugs over 5 years with positive TRAb. The authors made the TCR library using RNA they extracted from PBMCs. According to the study, TCR beta libraries were built with iRepertoire HTBI primers and CDR3-region Arm-PCR. TCRdb reprocessed the multiplex PCR reads with MiXCR, giving one entry per CDR3 protein. The data contain roughly 470,000 distinct CDR3 sequences, around 21% of them singletons. The source material was peripheral blood mononuclear cells (PBMCs), sampled when the disease was refractory, from a patient treated with antithyroid drugs. These receptors were obtained from a female donor with Graves disease.

This chain uses TRBV20-1 with TRBJ2-7; no definite D call. Trimming pared 3 bases from V and 7 bases from J, leaving 19 bases between. The CDR3 extends over 14 amino acids. Germline values: CDR1 DFQATT, CDR2 SNEGSKA (reference sequence). The CDR3, as DNA: TGCAGTGCTAGGAGAGACCACCGACCCCAAGAGCAGTACTTC. Residues: CSARRDHRPQEQYF.

The rearrangement joins TRBV7-6 to TRBJ2-2; D remains unclear. This CDR3 comprises 15 residues. Trimming removed 10 bases from V and 0 bases from J, with 15 bases in between. Germline CDR1 and CDR2: SGHVS and FNYEAQ. The DNA of the CDR3 is TGTGCCACCCCGCGTGGCACCTCGAACACCGGGGAGCTGTTTTTT. This sequence encodes CATPRGTSNTGELFF.

The J gene is TRBJ1-2, the V gene TRBV4-1; 7 bases align to TRBD1. Per the germline V gene, CDR1 is MGHRA and CDR2 is YSYEKL. The CDR3 has 15 amino acids. V was pared by 0 bases and J by 4 bases, with 5 bases of the junction left unmatched. In DNA form, the CDR3 reads TGCGCCAGCAGCCAAGATAGGGGGCGCGGCTATGGCTACACCTTC. Translated: CASSQDRGRGYGYTF.

The table lists this clonotype with many counts. This rearrangement joins TRBV6-5 to TRBJ2-7; 10 bases match TRBD2. Germline CDR1 MNHEY, CDR2 SVGAGI. V was clipped by 4 bases and J by 3 bases; unmatched bases: 6. The CDR3 loop spans 15 amino acids. The CDR3 coding sequence is TGTGCCAGCAGTTGGCCCCTAGCGGGAGTCTACGAGCAGTACTTC. This sequence encodes CASSWPLAGVYEQYF.

This clonotype was seen only a few times. The rearrangement uses TRBV6-2 or TRBV6-3 and TRBJ2-4; a weak D match, TRBD2 (6 bases). The CDR3 has 16 residues. V was cut by 2 bases and J by 0 bases, with 11 bases left in between. Germline V gene sequence: CDR1 MNHEY, CDR2 SVGEGT. The CDR3 coding sequence is TGTGCCAGCAGTTACCCGGGAGCCCTAGCCAAAAACATTCAGTACTTC. It is translated as CASSYPGALAKNIQYF.

The table lists this clonotype with many counts. This chain links TRBV18 with TRBJ1-2; tentatively, D is TRBD1 (5 bases). V was clipped by 5 bases and J by 1 base, with 14 bases between them. CDR1 is KGHSH, CDR2 LQKENI, per germline. The CDR3 loop spans 15 amino acids. CDR3 in DNA: TGTGCCAGCTCAACTGGGACCTTCCTTAACTATGGCTACACCTTC. Translation gives CASSTGTFLNYGYTF.

This clonotype was observed many times. This chain joins TRBV28 and TRBJ1-1; no reliable D call. V was pared by 5 bases and J by 8 bases, with 6 bases between. This CDR3 region has 10 residues. CDR1 is MDHEN, CDR2 SYDVKM, per germline. The CDR3 DNA follows: TGTGCCAGCAGTGACCACGAAGCTTTCTTT. Its translation is CASSDHEAFF.

A few counts support this clonotype. The CDR3 DNA is TGCAGTGCTAGATCCGGACAGGGGGGATCCTACGAGCAGTACTTC. Its translation is CSARSGQGGSYEQYF. The V call is TRBV20-1, the J call TRBJ2-7; 10 nucleotides align to TRBD1. The CDR3 is 15 amino acids. V gave up 2 bases and J gave up 1 base; unmatched junction bases: 5. Germline assignment: CDR1 DFQATT and CDR2 SNEGSKA (reference sequence).

With respect to this clonotype: This sequence may be a read error, since a much larger clone differs from it by one base. V gene TRBV28 combines with J gene TRBJ1-1; D not certain. The germline gives CDR1 MDHEN, CDR2 SYDVKM. CDR3 size: 15 residues. V lost 6 bases, J lost 4 bases, and 18 bases lay in between. CDR3 coding DNA: TGTGCCAGCAGCAAACGGCGGATGATGACCACTGAAGCTTTCTTT. Translated, it gives CASSKRRMMTTEAFF.

This clonotype appeared many times. The V and J genes are TRBV12-3 or TRBV12-4 and TRBJ2-7, with a possible D match to TRBD2 (5 bases). The CDR3 length is 13 residues. V was clipped by 2 bases and J by 4 bases, with 9 bases between them. The CDR3 sequence: CASSLNRGYEQYF. DNA for the CDR3: TGTGCCAGCAGTTTAAACCGGGGTTACGAGCAGTACTTC.

The chain couples TRBV6-2 or TRBV6-3 to TRBJ1-6, with 7 bases aligning to TRBD1. V shed 10 bases and J 7 bases; nucleotides not matched to a gene: 7. Per germline, CDR1 MNHEY and CDR2 SVGEGT. CDR3 length equals 13 residues. This chain's CDR3 is CATSQGRNSPLHF. CDR3 bases: TGTGCCACCTCACAGGGGAGAAATTCACCCCTCCACTTT.

The V gene is TRBV12-3 or TRBV12-4, the J gene TRBJ2-5; TRBD2 matches 11 bases. The CDR3 sequence is 17 residues long. J gave up 5 bases and V 2 bases, and 10 bases lay outside the gene matches. CDR3 region: CASSLTSGSRPWETQYF. DNA for the CDR3: TGTGCCAGCAGTTTAACTAGCGGGAGCCGCCCGTGGGAGACCCAGTACTTC.

J is TRBJ2-7 and V is TRBV4-2; 13 bases map to TRBD2. Germline V gene lookup returns CDR1 LGHNA and CDR2 YNFKEQ. The CDR3 is made up of 17 amino acids. The trim removed 3 bases at V and 0 bases at J, leaving 5 bases unmatched. The CDR3 region has the DNA TGTGCCAGCAGCCATACCGGGACTAGCGGGGTCTCCTACGAGCAGTACTTC. Its translation: CASSHTGTSGVSYEQYF.

This clonotype has only a few counts. The chain uses TRBV6-1 and TRBJ1-1; TRBD1 matches 8 bases. V dropped 2 bases and J dropped 11; count of bases not matched to a gene: 10. There are 14 residues in the CDR3. Germline V gene data show CDR1 as MNHNS and CDR2 as SASEGT. CDR3 nucleotides: TGTGCCAGCAGTGAACGGAGAGGAGGGACAGGCGCTTTCTTT. It specifies CASSERRGGTGAFF.